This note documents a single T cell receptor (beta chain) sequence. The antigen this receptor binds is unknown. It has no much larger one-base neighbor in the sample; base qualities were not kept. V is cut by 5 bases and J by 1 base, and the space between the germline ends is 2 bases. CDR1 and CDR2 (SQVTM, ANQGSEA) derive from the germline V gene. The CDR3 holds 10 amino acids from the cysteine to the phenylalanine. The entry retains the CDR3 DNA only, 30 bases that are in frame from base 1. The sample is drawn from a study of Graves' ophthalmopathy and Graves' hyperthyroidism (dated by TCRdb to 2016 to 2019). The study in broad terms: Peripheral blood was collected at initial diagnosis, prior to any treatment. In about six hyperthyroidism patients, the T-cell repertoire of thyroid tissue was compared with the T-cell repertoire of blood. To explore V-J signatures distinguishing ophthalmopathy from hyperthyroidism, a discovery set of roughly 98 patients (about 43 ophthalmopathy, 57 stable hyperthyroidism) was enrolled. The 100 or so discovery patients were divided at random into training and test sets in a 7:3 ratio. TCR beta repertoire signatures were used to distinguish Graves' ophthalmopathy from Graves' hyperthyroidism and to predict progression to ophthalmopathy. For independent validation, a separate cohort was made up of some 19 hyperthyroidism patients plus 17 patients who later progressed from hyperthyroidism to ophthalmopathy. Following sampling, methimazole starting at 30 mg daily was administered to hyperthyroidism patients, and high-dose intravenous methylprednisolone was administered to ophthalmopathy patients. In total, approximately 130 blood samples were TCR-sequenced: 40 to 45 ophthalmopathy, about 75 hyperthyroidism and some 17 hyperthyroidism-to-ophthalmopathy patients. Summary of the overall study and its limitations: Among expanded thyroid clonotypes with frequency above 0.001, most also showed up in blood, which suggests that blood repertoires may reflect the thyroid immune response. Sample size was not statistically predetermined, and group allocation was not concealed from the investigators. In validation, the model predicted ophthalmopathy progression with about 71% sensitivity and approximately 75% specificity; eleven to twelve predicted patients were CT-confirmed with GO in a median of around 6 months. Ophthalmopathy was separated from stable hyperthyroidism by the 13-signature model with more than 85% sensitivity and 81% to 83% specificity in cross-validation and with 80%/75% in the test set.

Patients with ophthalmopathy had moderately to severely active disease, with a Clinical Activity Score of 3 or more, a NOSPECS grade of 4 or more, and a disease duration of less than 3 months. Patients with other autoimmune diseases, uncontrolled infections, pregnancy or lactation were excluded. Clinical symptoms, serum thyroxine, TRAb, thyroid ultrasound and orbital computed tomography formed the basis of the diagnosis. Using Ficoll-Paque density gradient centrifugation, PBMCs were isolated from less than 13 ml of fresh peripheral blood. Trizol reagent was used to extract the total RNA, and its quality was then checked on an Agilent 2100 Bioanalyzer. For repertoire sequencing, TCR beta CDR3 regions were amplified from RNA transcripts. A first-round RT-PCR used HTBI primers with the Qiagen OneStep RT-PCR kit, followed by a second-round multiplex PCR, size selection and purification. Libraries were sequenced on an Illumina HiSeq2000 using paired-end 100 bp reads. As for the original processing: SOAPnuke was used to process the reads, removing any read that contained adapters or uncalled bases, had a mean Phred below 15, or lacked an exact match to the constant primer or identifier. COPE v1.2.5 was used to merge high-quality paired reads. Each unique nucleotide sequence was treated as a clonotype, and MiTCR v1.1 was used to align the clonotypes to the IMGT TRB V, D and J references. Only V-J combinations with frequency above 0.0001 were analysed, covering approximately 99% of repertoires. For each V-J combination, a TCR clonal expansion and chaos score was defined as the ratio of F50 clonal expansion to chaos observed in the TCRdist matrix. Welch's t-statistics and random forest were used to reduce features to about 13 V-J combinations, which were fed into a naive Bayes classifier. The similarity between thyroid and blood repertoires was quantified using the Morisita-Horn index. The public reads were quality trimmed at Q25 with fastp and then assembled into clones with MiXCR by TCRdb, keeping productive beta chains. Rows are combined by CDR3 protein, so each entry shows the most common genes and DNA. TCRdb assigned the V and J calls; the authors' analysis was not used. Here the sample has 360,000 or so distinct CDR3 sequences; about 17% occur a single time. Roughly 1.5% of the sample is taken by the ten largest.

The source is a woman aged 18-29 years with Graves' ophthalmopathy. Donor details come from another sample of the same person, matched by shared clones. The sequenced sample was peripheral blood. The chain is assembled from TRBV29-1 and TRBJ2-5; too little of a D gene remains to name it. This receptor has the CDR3 CSVFQETQYF. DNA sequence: TGCAGCGTTTTCCAAGAGACCCAGTACTTC.